Listed below are T cell receptor beta chains from one sample, sequenced in a study of tumor-infiltrating lymphocytes in oesophageal squamous cell carcinoma. Using its own MiXCR run on the PCR reads, TCRdb lists one record per CDR3 protein. The profile shows around 20,000 distinct CDR3 sequences, over 40% of them singletons. Sample: esophageal tumor tissue. The receptor set was obtained from a male donor with esophageal squamous cell carcinoma. Each CDR3 is given with its conserved first and last residue. A D gene is named only where the DNA matches it firmly. Rows give clone size only sometimes, using once, few, many, or a class for an expanded clone.

>TRBJ2-5|TRBD2|many|TRBV5-4|14
TGTGCCAGCAGCCCCGGGGGGGGGAGTGAGACCCAGTACTTC
CASSPGGGSETQYF
>TRBJ1-1|TRBD1|many|TRBV6-1|17
TGTGCCAGCAGGGCGACAGGGGCCTTCGGAGGGAACACTGAAGCTTTCTTT
CASRATGAFGGNTEAFF
>TRBJ2-1|TRBD2|.|TRBV10-3|16
TGTGCCATCAGTGCTGGGAGCGGGAGGGCCGTTGATGAGCAGTTCTTC
CAISAGSGRAVDEQFF
>TRBJ1-4|.|.|TRBV18|14
TGTGCCAGCTCACCACCCCAAGGACGGGAAAAACTGTTTTTT
CASSPPQGREKLFF
>TRBJ2-7|.|medium-sized|TRBV6-1|14
TGTGCCAGCAGTGAAGCGGGAGTTCTCTACGAGCAGTACTTC
CASSEAGVLYEQYF
>TRBJ2-2|.|many|TRBV10-3|16
TGTGCCATCTCTAAGGGGACCCAGAGAAACACCGGGGAGCTGTTTTTT
CAISKGTQRNTGELFF
>TRBJ1-1|.|medium-sized|TRBV7-9|13
TGTGCCAGCTTGCAGGACCCGAACACTGAAGCTTTCTTT
CASLQDPNTEAFF
>TRBJ1-1|TRBD1|.|TRBV12-3/TRBV12-4|13
TGTGCCAGCAGCCCAGGGGGCACCACTGAAGCTTTCTTT
CASSPGGTTEAFF
>TRBJ2-7|TRBD2|few|TRBV12-3/TRBV12-4|14
TGTGCCAGCAGTTTCAGCGGGGGGGCCTACGAGCAGTACTTC
CASSFSGGAYEQYF
>TRBJ2-5|.|once|TRBV7-2|12
TGTGCCAGCAGCTTTCGGGCCAAGAGGGTATTCTTC
CASSFRAKRVFF
>TRBJ2-5|.|.|TRBV12-3/TRBV12-4|17
TGTGCCAGCAGCCTAGAGGGATGGCGGCCCAGCCAAGAGACCCAGTACTTC
CASSLEGWRPSQETQYF
>TRBJ1-1|TRBD1|few|TRBV12-3/TRBV12-4|14
TGTGCCAGCAGTACCCAAACAGGGGGGACTGAAGCTTTCTTT
CASSTQTGGTEAFF
>TRBJ2-1|.|many|TRBV10-3|15
TGTGCCATCAGTGAGAAGGGTGCAGATCAAGGTGAGCAGTTCTTC
CAISEKGADQGEQFF
>TRBJ2-1|.|.|TRBV11-1|15
TGTGCCAGCAGGAGTGCTCGGCTAGGATACAATGAGCAGTTCTTC
CASRSARLGYNEQFF
>TRBJ1-4|TRBD1|many|TRBV28|14
TGTGCCAGCAGCCCCGGCGACAGGGCCGAAAAACTGTTTTTT
CASSPGDRAEKLFF
>TRBJ2-2|.|.|TRBV7-3|14
TGTGCCAGCAGAGCCGGGACACTAACCGGGGAGCTGTTTTTT
CASRAGTLTGELFF
>TRBJ2-7|TRBD1|.|TRBV7-6|15
TGTGCCAGCGGACAGGACAGGGGGAACGCCTACGAGCAGTACTTC
CASGQDRGNAYEQYF